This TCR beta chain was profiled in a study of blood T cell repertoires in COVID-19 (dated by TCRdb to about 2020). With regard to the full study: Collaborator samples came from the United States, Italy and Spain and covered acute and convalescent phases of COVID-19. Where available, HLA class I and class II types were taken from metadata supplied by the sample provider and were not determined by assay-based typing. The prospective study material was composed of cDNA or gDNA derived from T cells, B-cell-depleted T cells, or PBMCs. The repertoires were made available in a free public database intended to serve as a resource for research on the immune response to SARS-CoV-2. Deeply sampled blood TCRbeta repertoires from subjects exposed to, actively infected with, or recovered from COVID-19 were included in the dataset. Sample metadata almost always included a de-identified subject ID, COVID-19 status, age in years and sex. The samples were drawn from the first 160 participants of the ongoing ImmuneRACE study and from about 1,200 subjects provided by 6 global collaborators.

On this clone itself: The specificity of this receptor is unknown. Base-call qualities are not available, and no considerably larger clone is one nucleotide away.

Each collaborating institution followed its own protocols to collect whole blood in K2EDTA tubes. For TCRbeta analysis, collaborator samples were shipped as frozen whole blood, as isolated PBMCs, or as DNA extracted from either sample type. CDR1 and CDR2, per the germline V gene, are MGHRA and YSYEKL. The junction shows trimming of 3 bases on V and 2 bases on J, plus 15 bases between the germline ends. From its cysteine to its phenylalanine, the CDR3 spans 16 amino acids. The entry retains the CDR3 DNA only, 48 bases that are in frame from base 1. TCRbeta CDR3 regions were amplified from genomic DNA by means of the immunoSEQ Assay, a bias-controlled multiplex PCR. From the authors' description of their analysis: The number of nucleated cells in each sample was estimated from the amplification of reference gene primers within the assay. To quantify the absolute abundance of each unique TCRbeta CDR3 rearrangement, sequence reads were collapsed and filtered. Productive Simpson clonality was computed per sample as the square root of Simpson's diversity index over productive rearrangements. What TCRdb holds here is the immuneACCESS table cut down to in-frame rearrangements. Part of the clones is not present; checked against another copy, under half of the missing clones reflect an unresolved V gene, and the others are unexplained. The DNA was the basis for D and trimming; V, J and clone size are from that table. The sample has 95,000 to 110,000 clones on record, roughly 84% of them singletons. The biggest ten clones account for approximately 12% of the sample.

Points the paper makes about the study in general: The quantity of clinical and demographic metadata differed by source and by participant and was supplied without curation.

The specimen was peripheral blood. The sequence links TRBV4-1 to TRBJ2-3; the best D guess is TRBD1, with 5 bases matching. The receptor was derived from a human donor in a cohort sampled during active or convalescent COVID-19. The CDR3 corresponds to CASSQTEYLTTDTQYF. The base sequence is TGCGCCAGCAGCCAGACAGAATACCTTACCACAGATACGCAGTATTTT.